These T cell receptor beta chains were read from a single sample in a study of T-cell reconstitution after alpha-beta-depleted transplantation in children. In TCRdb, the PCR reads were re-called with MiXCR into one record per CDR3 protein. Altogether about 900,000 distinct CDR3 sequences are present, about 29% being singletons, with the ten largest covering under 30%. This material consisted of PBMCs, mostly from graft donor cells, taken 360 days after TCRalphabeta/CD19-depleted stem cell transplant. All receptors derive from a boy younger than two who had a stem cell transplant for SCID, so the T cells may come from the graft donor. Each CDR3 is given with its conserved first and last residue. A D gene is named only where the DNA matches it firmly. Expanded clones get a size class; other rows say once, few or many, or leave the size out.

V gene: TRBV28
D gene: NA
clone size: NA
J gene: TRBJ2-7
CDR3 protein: CASNEHGTYEQYF
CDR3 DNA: TGTGCCAGCAATGAGCATGGTACCTACGAGCAGTACTTC

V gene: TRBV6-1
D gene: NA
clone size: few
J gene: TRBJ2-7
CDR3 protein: CATGTLPGHGWPEQYF
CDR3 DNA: TGTGCCACGGGTACCCTACCGGGACATGGCTGGCCCGAGCAGTACTTC

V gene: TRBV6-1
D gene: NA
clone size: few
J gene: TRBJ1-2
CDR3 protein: CASSAEARGTYGYTF
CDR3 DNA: TGTGCCAGCAGTGCCGAGGCTCGGGGCACCTATGGCTACACCTTC

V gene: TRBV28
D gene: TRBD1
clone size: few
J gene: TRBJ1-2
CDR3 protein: CASNLDRLLHGYTF
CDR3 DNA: TGTGCCAGCAATCTGGACAGGCTCCTTCATGGCTACACCTTC

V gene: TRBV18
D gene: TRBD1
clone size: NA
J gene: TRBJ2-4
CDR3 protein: CASSPLQGAAKNIQYF
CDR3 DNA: TGTGCCAGCTCTCCTTTACAGGGGGCTGCCAAAAACATTCAGTACTTC

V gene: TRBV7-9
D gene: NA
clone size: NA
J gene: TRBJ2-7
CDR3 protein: CASSLVNYEQYF
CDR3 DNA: TGTGCCAGCAGCTTAGTTAACTACGAGCAGTACTTC

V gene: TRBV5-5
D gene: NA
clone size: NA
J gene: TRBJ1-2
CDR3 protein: CASSPGPGIGYGYTF
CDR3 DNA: TGTGCCAGCAGCCCCGGACCGGGAATCGGCTATGGCTACACCTTC

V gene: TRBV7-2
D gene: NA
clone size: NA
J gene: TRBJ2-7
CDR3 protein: CASSLDLRAREQYF
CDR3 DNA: TGTGCCAGCAGCTTAGACCTGAGGGCCAGGGAGCAGTACTTC

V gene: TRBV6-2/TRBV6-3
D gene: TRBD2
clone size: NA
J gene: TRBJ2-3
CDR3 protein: CASGHIPGLAMWDTDTQYF
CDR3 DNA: TGTGCCAGCGGCCACATACCGGGACTAGCGATGTGGGACACAGATACGCAGTATTTT

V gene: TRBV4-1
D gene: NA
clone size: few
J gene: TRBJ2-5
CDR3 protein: CASSQAPSETQYF
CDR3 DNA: TGCGCCAGCAGCCAAGCGCCCTCGGAGACCCAGTACTTC

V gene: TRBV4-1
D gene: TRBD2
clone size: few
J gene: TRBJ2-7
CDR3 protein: CASSQGLADPYEQYF
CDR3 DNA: TGCGCCAGCAGCCAAGGTCTAGCGGATCCCTACGAGCAGTACTTC

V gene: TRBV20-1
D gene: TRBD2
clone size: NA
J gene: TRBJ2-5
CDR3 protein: CSARDRRGGATAQYF
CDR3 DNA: TGCAGTGCTAGAGATAGGCGCGGGGGGGCCACGGCCCAGTACTTC

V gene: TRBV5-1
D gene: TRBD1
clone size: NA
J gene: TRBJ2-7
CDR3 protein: CASSAQGWEQYF
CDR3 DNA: TGCGCCAGCAGCGCACAGGGGTGGGAGCAGTACTTC

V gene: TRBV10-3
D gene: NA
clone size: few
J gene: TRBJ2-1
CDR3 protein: CAITRVASSYNEQFF
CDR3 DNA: TGTGCCATCACAAGAGTCGCCAGCTCCTACAATGAGCAGTTCTTC

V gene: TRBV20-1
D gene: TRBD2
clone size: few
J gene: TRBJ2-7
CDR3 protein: CSARRLAGGSLYEQYF
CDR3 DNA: TGCAGTGCTAGACGACTAGCGGGGGGATCCCTCTACGAGCAGTACTTC

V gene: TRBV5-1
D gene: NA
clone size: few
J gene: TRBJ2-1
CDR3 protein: CASSSPGSSYNEQFF
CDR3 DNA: TGCGCCAGCAGCTCGCCCGGTAGCTCCTACAATGAGCAGTTCTTC

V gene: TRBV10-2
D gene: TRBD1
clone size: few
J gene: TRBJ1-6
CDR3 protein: CASSEDRGAINSPLHF
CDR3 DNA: TGCGCCAGCAGTGAGGACAGGGGCGCGATAAATTCACCCCTCCACTTT

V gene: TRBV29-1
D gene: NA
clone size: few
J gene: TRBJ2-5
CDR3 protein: CSVGGPETQYF
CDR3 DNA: TGCAGCGTGGGGGGCCCGGAGACCCAGTACTTC

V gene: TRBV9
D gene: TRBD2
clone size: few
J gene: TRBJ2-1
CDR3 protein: CAISVEASGLLNEQFF
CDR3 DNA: TGTGCCATCAGCGTAGAGGCTAGCGGGCTTCTGAATGAGCAGTTCTTC

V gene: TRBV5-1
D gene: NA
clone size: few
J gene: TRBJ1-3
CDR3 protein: CASSVNSVGNTIYF
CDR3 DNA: TGCGCCAGCAGCGTCAATTCGGTCGGAAACACCATATATTTT

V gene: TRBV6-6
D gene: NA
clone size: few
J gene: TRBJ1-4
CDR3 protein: CASEGNEKLFF
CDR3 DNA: TGTGCCAGCGAGGGGAATGAAAAACTGTTTTTT

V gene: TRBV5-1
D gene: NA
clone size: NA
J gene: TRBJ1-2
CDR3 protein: CASSLVAGQDGYTF
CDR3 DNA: TGCGCCAGCAGCTTGGTGGCAGGGCAGGATGGCTACACCTTC

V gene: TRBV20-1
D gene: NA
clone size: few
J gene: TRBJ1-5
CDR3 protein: CSAQTSRGYSNQPQHF
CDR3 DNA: TGCAGTGCGCAGACCAGTAGGGGTTATAGCAATCAGCCCCAGCATTTT

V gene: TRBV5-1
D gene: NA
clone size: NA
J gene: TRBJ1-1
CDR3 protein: CASSLNFPSGATEAFF
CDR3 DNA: TGCGCCAGCAGCTTGAATTTTCCATCGGGGGCCACTGAAGCTTTCTTT